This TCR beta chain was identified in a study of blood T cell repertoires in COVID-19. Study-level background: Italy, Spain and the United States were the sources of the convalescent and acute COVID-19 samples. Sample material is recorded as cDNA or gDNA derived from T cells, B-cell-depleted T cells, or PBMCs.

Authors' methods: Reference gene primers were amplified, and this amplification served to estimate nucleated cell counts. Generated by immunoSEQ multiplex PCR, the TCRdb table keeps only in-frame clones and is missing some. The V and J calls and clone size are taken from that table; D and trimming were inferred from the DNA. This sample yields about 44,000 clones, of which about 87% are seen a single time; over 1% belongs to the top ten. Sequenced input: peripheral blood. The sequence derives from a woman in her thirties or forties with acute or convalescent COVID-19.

The CDR3 reads CASSTPRQGSNYGYTF. DNA of the CDR3: TGTGCCAGCAGTACGCCACGACAGGGATCGAACTATGGCTACACCTTC. The chain employs TRBV28 and TRBJ1-2; 7 nucleotides align to TRBD1. The junction had 11 bases not matched to a gene; V was cut back by 5 bases and J by 2 bases. The CDR3 loop spans 16 amino acids. CDR1 and CDR2 (germline): MDHEN, SYDVKM.